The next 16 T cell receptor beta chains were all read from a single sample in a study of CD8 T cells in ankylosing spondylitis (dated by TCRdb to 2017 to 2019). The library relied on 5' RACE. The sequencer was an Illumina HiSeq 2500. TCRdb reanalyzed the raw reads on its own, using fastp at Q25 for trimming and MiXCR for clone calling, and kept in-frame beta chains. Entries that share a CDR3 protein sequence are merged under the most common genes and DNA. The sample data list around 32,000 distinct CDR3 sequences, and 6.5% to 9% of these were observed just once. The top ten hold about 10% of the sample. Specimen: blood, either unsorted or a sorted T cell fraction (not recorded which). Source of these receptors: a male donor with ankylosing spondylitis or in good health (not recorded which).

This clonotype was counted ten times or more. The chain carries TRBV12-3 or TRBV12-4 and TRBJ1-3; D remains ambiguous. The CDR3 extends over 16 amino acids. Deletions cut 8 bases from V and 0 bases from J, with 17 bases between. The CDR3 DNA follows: TGTGCCAGCTTCGAGACTAACCGATACTCTGGAAACACCATATATTTT. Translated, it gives CASFETNRYSGNTIYF.

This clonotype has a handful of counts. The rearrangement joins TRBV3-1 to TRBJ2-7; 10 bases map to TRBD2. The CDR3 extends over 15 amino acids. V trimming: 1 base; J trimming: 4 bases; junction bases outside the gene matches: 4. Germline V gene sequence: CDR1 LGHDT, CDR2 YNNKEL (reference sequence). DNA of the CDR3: TGTGCCAGCAGCCAAGCCGGGACTAGCGTGTACGAGCAGTACTTC. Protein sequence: CASSQAGTSVYEQYF.

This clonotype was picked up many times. The CDR3 region has the DNA TGTGCCAGCAGTGAAACACTAGCGGGTCTCTCCTACAATGAGCAGTTCTTC. Translated, it gives CASSETLAGLSYNEQFF. This chain uses TRBV28 with TRBJ2-1, with 9 bases lining up with TRBD2. Germline V gene lookup returns CDR1 MDHEN and CDR2 SYDVKM. There are 17 residues in the CDR3. With 5 bases clipped from V and 0 bases from J, the junction kept 8 bases outside the gene matches.

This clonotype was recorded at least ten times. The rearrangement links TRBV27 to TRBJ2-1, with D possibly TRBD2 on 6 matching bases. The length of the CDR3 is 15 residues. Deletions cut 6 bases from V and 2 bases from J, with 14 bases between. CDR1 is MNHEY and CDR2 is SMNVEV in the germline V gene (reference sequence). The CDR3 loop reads CASSRGEVTYNEQFF. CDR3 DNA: TGTGCCAGCAGCCGCGGGGAGGTAACCTACAATGAGCAGTTCTTC.

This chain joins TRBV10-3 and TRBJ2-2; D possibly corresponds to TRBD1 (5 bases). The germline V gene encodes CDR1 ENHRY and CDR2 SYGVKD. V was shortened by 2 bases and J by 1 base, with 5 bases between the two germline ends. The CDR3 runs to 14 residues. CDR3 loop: CAISEGQNTGELFF. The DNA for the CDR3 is TGTGCCATCAGTGAGGGACAGAACACCGGGGAGCTGTTTTTT.

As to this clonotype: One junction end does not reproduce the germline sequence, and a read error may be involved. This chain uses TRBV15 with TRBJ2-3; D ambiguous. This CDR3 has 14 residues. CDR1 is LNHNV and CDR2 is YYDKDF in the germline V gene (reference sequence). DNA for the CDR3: TGTACCACCAGCAATTTCCCAAGGGAAGATACGCAGTACTTT. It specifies CTTSNFPREDTQYF.

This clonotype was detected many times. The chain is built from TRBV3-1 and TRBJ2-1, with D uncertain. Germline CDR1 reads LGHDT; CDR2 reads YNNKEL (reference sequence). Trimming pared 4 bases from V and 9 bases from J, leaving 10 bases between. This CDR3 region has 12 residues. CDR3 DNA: TGTGCCAGCAGCCTCGATCTTGGTGAGCAGTTCTTC. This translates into CASSLDLGEQFF.

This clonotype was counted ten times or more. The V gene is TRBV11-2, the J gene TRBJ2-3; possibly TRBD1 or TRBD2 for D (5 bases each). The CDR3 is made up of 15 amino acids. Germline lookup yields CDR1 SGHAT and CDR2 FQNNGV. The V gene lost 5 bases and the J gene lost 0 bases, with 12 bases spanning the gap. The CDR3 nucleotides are TGTGCCAGCAGCCCCGGGGCTTTTAGCACAGATACGCAGTATTTT. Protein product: CASSPGAFSTDTQYF.

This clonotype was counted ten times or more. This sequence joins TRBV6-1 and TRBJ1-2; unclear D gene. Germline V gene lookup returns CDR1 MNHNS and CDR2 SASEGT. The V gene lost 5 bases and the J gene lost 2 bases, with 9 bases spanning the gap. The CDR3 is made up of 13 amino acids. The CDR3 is CASSMTGNYGYTF. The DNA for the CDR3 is TGTGCCAGCAGTATGACGGGGAACTATGGCTACACCTTC.

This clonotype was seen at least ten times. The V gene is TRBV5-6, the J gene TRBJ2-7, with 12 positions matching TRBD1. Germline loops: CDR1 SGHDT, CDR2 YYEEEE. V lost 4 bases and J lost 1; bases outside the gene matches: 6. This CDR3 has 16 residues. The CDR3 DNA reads TGTGCCAGCAGCCGAATGGGACAGGGGGCTTCCTACGAGCAGTACTTC. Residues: CASSRMGQGASYEQYF.

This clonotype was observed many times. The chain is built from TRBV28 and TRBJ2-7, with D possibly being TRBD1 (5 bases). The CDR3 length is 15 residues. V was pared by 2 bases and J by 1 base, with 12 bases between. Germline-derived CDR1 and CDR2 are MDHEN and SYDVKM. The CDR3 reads CASSLATDQSYEQYF. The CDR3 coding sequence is TGTGCCAGCAGTTTAGCGACAGACCAGTCCTACGAGCAGTACTTC.

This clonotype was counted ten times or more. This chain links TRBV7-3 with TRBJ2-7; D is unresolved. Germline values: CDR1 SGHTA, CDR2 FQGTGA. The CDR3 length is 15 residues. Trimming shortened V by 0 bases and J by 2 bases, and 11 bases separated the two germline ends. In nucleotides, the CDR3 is TGTGCCAGCAGCTTAACACGAACCAGCCCCTACGAGCAGTACTTC. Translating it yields CASSLTRTSPYEQYF.

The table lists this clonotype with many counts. Here the CDR3 DNA reads TGCAGTGCCCGGGTGACAGGGAATGAAAAACTGTTTTTT. Its translation is CSARVTGNEKLFF. V gene TRBV20-1 combines with J gene TRBJ1-4; 7 bases are shared with TRBD1. The CDR3 covers 13 residues. The V segment lost 6 bases and the J segment 5 bases; nucleotides outside the gene matches: 6. CDR1 and CDR2 (germline): DFQATT, SNEGSKA (reference sequence).

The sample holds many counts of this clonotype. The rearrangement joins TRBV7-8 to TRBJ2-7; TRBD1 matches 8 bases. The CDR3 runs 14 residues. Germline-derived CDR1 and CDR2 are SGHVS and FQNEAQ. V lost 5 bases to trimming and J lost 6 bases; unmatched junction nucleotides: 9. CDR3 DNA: TGTGCCAGCAGCCCACGGACAGGGAGGAGCGAGCAGTACTTC. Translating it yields CASSPRTGRSEQYF.

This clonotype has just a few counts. The CDR3 region has the DNA TGTGCCAGCAGCGTAGATCAGGGATCAAACGAGCAGTACTTC. Protein product: CASSVDQGSNEQYF. The rearrangement uses TRBV9 and TRBJ2-7; D possibly corresponds to TRBD1 (5 bases). Looked up from germline, CDR1 is SGDLS and CDR2 is YYNGEE. This CDR3 spans 14 amino acids. Deletions cut 0 bases from V and 5 bases from J, with 12 bases between.

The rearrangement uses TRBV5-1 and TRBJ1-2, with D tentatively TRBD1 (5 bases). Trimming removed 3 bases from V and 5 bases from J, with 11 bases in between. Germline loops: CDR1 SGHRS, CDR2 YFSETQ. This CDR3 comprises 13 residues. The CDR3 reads CASSSVRAYGYTF. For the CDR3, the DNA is TGCGCCAGCAGCTCGGTCAGGGCTTATGGCTACACCTTC.